This is a list of T cell receptor beta chains from one sample in a study of cytomegalovirus exposure and HLA in healthy donors. The repertoire was sequenced with immunoSEQ multiplex PCR; TCRdb's copy has only in-frame clones and lacks some. The data show about 160,000 clones, around 74% seen once. The source material was PBMCs. All receptors derive from a female donor in good health and CMV-seronegative. CDR3s include the opening cysteine and the closing phenylalanine or tryptophan. The D gene is left open where the match is weak. Expanded clones are given a class, and other clones once, few, many or no size at all.

V gene	J gene	D gene	clone size	CDR3 DNA	CDR3 protein
TRBV30	TRBJ1-6	-	-	TGTGCCTGGATTCCCAAGGGGTCCTATAATTCACCCCTCCACTTT	CAWIPKGSYNSPLHF
TRBV30	TRBJ2-1	-	-	TGTGCCTGGAGTGTACCGAGGACTTTTAACAATGAGCAGTTCTTC	CAWSVPRTFNNEQFF
TRBV2	TRBJ1-2	-	-	TGTGCCAGCACGGGGATTCTGGCTAACTATGGCTACACCTTC	CASTGILANYGYTF
TRBV5-1	TRBJ1-2	-	-	TGCGCCAGCAGCTTGGATGGGAGGTATGGCTACACCTTC	CASSLDGRYGYTF
TRBV15	TRBJ2-3	TRBD2	few	TGTGCCACCAGCAGGACTAGCGGGGGGGCAGATACGCAGTATTTT	CATSRTSGGADTQYF
TRBV14	TRBJ1-2	-	few	TGTGCCAGCAGCCCGGTCTATGGCTACACCTTC	CASSPVYGYTF
TRBV30	TRBJ1-1	TRBD1	-	TGTGCCTGGATGCAGGGGGCGTACACTGAAGCTTTCTTT	CAWMQGAYTEAFF
TRBV11-2	TRBJ1-1	-	-	TGTGCCAGCAGCTTATCCCCAGGGGCTGGGACTGAAGCTTTCTTT	CASSLSPGAGTEAFF
TRBV6-5	TRBJ1-1	-	once	TGTGCCAGCAGTTACTCGTCAAACACTGAAGCTTTCTTT	CASSYSSNTEAFF
TRBV7-9	TRBJ2-3	-	-	TGTGCCAGCAGCCCACTCGCAGATACGCAGTATTTT	CASSPLADTQYF
TRBV7-9	TRBJ1-2	TRBD1	once	TGTGCCAGCAGCCGCGACCCACAGGGGCTATTAAACTATGGCTACACCTTC	CASSRDPQGLLNYGYTF
TRBV5-6	TRBJ2-3	TRBD2	-	TGTGCCAGCAGCTTGGCCTCGCTAGCGGGGGGCTTGGGAGATACGCAGTATTTT	CASSLASLAGGLGDTQYF
TRBV7-2	TRBJ2-7	TRBD2	-	TGTGCCAGCAGCCCAGGGACTAGCGGGAAATACTACGAGCAGTACTTC	CASSPGTSGKYYEQYF
TRBV11-3	TRBJ2-2	TRBD1	few	TGTGCCAGCAGCAGGGCAGGACAGGCTCGGGAGCTGTTTTTT	CASSRAGQARELFF
TRBV13	TRBJ2-7	-	-	TGTGCCAGCAGCTTAGGCCTCTCCTACGAGCAGTACTTC	CASSLGLSYEQYF
TRBV14	TRBJ2-2	-	-	TGTGCCAGCAGCCAAGTAGCCCGCCCGAGCACCGGGGAGCTGTTTTTT	CASSQVARPSTGELFF
TRBV11-2	TRBJ2-3	-	-	TGTGCCAGCAGCTTTCTACAGGGGACTAGCACAGATACGCAGTATTTT	CASSFLQGTSTDTQYF
TRBV29-1	TRBJ1-1	TRBD1	-	TGCAGCGTTGAAGATCAGACAGGGGGCGTAAATGAAGCTTTCTTT	CSVEDQTGGVNEAFF
TRBV10-1	TRBJ1-1	-	-	TGCGCCAGCAGTGAGATGGTCACCTCGGGGTCCGGTGAAGCTTTCTTT	CASSEMVTSGSGEAFF
TRBV19	TRBJ1-1	-	-	TGTGCCAGTAGTATTCGGGGGAACACTGAAGCTTTCTTT	CASSIRGNTEAFF
TRBV5-6	TRBJ2-7	TRBD1	-	TGTGCCAGCAGCTCAGCGACAGGGCCTAATTACTTC	CASSSATGPNYF
TRBV23-1	TRBJ2-4	-	-	TGCGCCAGCCCAGTCGTAGCCAAAAACATTCAGTACTTC	CASPVVAKNIQYF
TRBV7-9	TRBJ1-1	-	-	TGTGCCAGCAGCCACCCGGGGGGGACTGAAGCTTTCTTT	CASSHPGGTEAFF
TRBV2	TRBJ1-2	-	-	TGTGCCAGCAGGGAAAGACCGGGGTTTGGCTACACCTTC	CASRERPGFGYTF
TRBV7-9	TRBJ2-3	-	-	TGTGCCAGCAGCTCCACCGGGACTCCGACAGATACGCAGTATTTT	CASSSTGTPTDTQYF
TRBV6-6	TRBJ2-7	-	few	TGTGCCAGCAGTTACTCAAGGGGGAGTGAGCAGTACTTC	CASSYSRGSEQYF
TRBV5-1	TRBJ2-1	TRBD1	-	TGCGCCAGCAGCTCCACCGGGACAGGGACCAATGAGCAGTTCTTC	CASSSTGTGTNEQFF